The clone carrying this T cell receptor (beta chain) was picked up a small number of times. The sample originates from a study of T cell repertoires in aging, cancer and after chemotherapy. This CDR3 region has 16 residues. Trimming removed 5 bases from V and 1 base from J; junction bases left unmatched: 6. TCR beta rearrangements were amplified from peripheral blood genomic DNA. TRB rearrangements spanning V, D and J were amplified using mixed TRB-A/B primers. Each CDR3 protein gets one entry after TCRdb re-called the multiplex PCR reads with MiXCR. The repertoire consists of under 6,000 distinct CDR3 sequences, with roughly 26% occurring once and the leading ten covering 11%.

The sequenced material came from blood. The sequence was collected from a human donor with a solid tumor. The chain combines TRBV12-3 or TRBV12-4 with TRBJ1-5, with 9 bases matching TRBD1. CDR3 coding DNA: TGTGCCAGCAGTCCTACACAGGGGGCGAGCAATCAGCCCCAGCATTTT. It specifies CASSPTQGASNQPQHF.